This T cell receptor beta chain comes out of a study of T cells in localized non-small cell lung cancer. Study conclusions and caveats: Owing to sequencing of a solitary tumor region, heterogeneity cannot be discounted. Measurement of T cell clonality placed uninvolved adjacent lung highest, above the level in tumor. Detection in adjacent lung was observed for a median approximately 52 of the top 100 tumor clones.

CDR1 is LGHNT, CDR2 FRNRAP, per germline. The CDR3 runs to 15 residues. The V gene end was trimmed by 6 bases and the J gene end by 2 bases; junction bases not matched to a gene: 7. To note about this clone: Its antigen is not known.

Clones were read by immunoSEQ multiplex PCR, and TCRdb kept only the in-frame ones, dropping some. The sample carries 25,000 to 35,000 clones, 80% to 85% recorded once. Sequencing was performed on peripheral blood mononuclear cells, taken before any cancer treatment. The sequence was collected from a man aged 40-75 years with stage III lung adenocarcinoma. V usage is TRBV12-5 and J usage is TRBJ2-5, with 9 positions matching TRBD2. The chain's CDR3 is CASGKGTSLQETQYF. The CDR3 DNA sequence: TGTGCTAGTGGGAAGGGGACTAGCTTACAAGAGACCCAGTACTTC. Full variable domain (missing parts from reference TRBV12-5 and TRBJ2-5): DARVTQTPRHKVTEMGQEVTMRCQPILGHNTVFWYRQTMMQGLELLAYFRNRAPLDDSGMPKDRFSAEMPDATLATLKIQPSEPRDSAVYFCASGKGTSLQETQYFGPGTRLLVL.